This T cell receptor beta chain was found in a study of long-term antiretroviral therapy in people with HIV. Study findings and constraints: All blood samples came from the years 2004 to 2017, possibly under older ART regimens. Dominant in the repertoire at all time points were clones expanded before ART. Upon ART, diversity increased but remained lower than transplant donor controls.

The V gene lost 5 bases and the J gene lost 7 bases, with 17 bases spanning the gap. Germline loops: CDR1 GTSNPN, CDR2 SVGIG (reference sequence). CDR3 length: 13 amino acids. In regard to this clone: The target antigen is unknown.

At survey level, the immunoSEQ assay was run in its v3.0 version. Target depth was roughly 35,000-55,000 T-cell genomes per sample. Clones were read by immunoSEQ multiplex PCR, and TCRdb kept only the in-frame ones, dropping some. The repertoire holds tens of thousands of clones, with roughly four fifths as singletons. The rearrangement joins TRBV30 to TRBJ1-1; weak D call: TRBD1 (5 bases). This TCR derives from a man aged 18 to 29 with HIV. Sequenced here: unsorted PBMCs, sampled 0.3 years after starting antiretroviral therapy. The chain's CDR3 is CAWDPTGNGEAFF. The CDR3 DNA is TGTGCCTGGGACCCAACAGGTAACGGTGAAGCTTTCTTT.